Listed here is a single TCR beta chain. Its antigen is not identified. Trimming took off 2 bases at V and 6 bases at J, with 13 bases between the two ends. Germline V CDR1 and CDR2: ENHRY, SYGVKD. This CDR3 has 14 amino acids. The primer mix had 60 Vbeta and 13 Jbeta primers. Sequenced by immunoSEQ multiplex PCR; TCRdb stores in-frame clones only, minus some. The sample yields about 120,000 clones, around 84% seen once. This sample was taken from a study of cytomegalovirus exposure and HLA in healthy donors. Notes on the study in general: An analysis done earlier found most TCR beta V segments productive about 87% or about 30% of the time.

The sequenced sample was PBMCs. V is TRBV10-3 and J is TRBJ1-1; D remains unclear. This receptor was taken from a woman aged 25 to 39 in good health and CMV-seropositive. The CDR3 bases are TGTGCCATCAGTGAGACCCCGAGGGTAGCTGAAGCTTTCTTT. Translated: CAISETPRVAEAFF.